These 3 T cell receptor beta chains share one sample of origin, sequenced in a study of early T cells in non-severe SARS-CoV-2 infection. TCRdb fed the 5' RACE reads into MiXCR, producing one record per CDR3 protein. The sample carries around 84,000 distinct CDR3 sequences, approximately 15% recorded once. The sequenced sample consisted of whole blood. The receptors here all came from an adult who was a healthcare worker with PCR-confirmed SARS-CoV-2 infection or an uninfected control (not recorded which).

In its sample, this clonotype was seen many times. The chain links TRBV11-2 to TRBJ1-2; D not resolved. Germline loops: CDR1 SGHAT, CDR2 FQNNGV. V was trimmed by 1 base and J by 1 base, leaving 13 bases between them. This CDR3 is 16 amino acids long. CDR3 sequence (DNA): TGTGCCAGCAGCTTAGCGCCGGATCGGATTAACTATGGCTACACCTTC. Its protein is CASSLAPDRINYGYTF. The complete variable domain, with remaining parts taken from reference TRBV11-2 and TRBJ1-2, reads EAGVAQSPRYKIIEKRQSVAFWCNPISGHATLYWYQQILGQGPKLLIQFQNNGVVDDSQLPKDRFSAERLKGVDSTLKIQPAKLEDSAVYLCASSLAPDRINYGYTFGSGTRLTVV.

The chain uses TRBV7-9 and TRBJ1-5, with a tentative D call TRBD1 (6 bases). Germline CDR1 SEHNR, CDR2 FQNEAQ (reference sequence). This CDR3 has 17 residues. Trimming left V 1 base short and J 0 bases short, with 13 bases between. The CDR3 DNA follows: TGTGCCAGCAGCTTAGGAGGAGGACAGCCTAGCAATCAGCCCCAGCATTTT. This translates into CASSLGGGQPSNQPQHF. Together with reference TRBV7-9 and TRBJ1-5, the CDR3 gives the full variable domain: DTGVSQNPRHKITKRGQNVTFRCDPISEHNRLYWYRQTLGQGPEFLTYFQNEAQLEKSRLLSDRFSAERPKGSFSTLEIQRTEQGDSAMYLCASSLGGGQPSNQPQHFGDGTRLSIL.

The chain uses TRBV3-1 and TRBJ2-5; 14 nucleotides line up with TRBD2. CDR1 LGHDT and CDR2 YNNKEL come from the germline V gene (reference sequence). The CDR3 is 17 residues long. Trimming took 4 bases from V and 3 from J; bases not matched to a gene: 7. Here the CDR3 reads CASSRRTSGRPEETQYF. The CDR3 DNA reads as TGTGCCAGCAGCCGCCGGACTAGCGGGAGGCCAGAAGAGACCCAGTACTTC.